The 32 T cell receptor beta chains in this list originate from one sample, sequenced in a study of cytomegalovirus exposure and HLA in healthy donors. This PCR relied on a set of 60 Vbeta primers and 13 Jbeta primers. The method was immunoSEQ multiplex PCR; TCRdb's version includes in-frame clones alone and lacks a portion of them. The sample has hundreds of thousands of clones; roughly 85% are singletons. Sequenced material: PBMCs. The receptors originated from a male donor in good health and CMV-seronegative.

This sequence joins TRBV27 and TRBJ2-6; D is undetermined. From germline, CDR1 is MNHEY and CDR2 SMNVEV (reference sequence). This CDR3 has 15 residues. V was shortened by 5 bases and J by 0 bases, with 8 bases between the two germline ends. DNA for the CDR3: TGTGCCAGCAGTCACCCCAGCTCTGGGGCCAACGTCCTGACTTTC. Amino acids: CASSHPSSGANVLTF.

The chain combines TRBV5-8 with TRBJ2-1; the D gene is possibly TRBD1 (6 bases). The CDR3 has 14 amino acids. Germline V gene sequence: CDR1 SGHTS, CDR2 YDEGEE. Trimming stripped 3 bases from V and 7 bases from J, with 14 bases between. DNA of the CDR3: TGTGCCAGCAGCTGGGACATGCAGCGTAATGAGCAGTTCTTC. It translates to CASSWDMQRNEQFF.

J is TRBJ1-2 and V is TRBV4-2; 9 bases line up with TRBD1. CDR1 is LGHNA and CDR2 is YNFKEQ in the germline V gene. The V and J ends lost 6 bases and 8 bases, in that order; junction bases with no gene match: 7. The CDR3 runs 13 residues. The CDR3 is CASSHTGGAGYTF. CDR3 nucleotides: TGTGCCAGCAGTCATACAGGGGGCGCGGGCTACACCTTC.

The chain joins TRBV5-1 to TRBJ2-1; 9 nucleotides match TRBD2. V lost 4 bases to trimming and J lost 6 bases; unmatched junction nucleotides: 8. The CDR3 is made up of 15 amino acids. CDR1 and CDR2 (germline): SGHRS, YFSETQ. The CDR3 reads CASSLLAGTLNEQFF. The CDR3, as DNA: TGCGCCAGCAGCCTGCTAGCGGGGACCCTCAATGAGCAGTTCTTC.

This clone was observed once. J is TRBJ2-7 and V is TRBV14; no clear D. This CDR3 contains 11 residues. V shed 4 bases and J shed 3 bases, with 4 bases lying between them. Germline lookup yields CDR1 SGHDN and CDR2 FVKESK. The CDR3 reads CASSLHYEQYF. Written as DNA, the CDR3 is TGTGCCAGCAGCCTCCACTACGAGCAGTACTTC.

The rearrangement joins TRBV5-4 to TRBJ2-6, with D possibly TRBD1 on 5 matching bases. V lost 3 bases and J 0 bases, leaving 10 bases between the germline ends. CDR3 length: 16 amino acids. The germline V gene has CDR1 SGHNT and CDR2 YYREEE (reference sequence). CDR3 sequence reads: CASSSTQGSGANVLTF. The CDR3 nucleotides read TGTGCCAGCAGCTCGACCCAGGGCTCTGGGGCCAACGTCCTGACTTTC.

This chain uses TRBV21-1 with TRBJ2-2; the table's TRBD1 call for D was not verified on the DNA. TRBV21-1 represents a pseudogene. The CDR3 sequence is 14 residues long. CDR3 nucleotide sequence: TGTGCCAGCAACGCTGACAGGGATCCCGGGGAGCTGTTTTTT. Its protein product is CASNADRDPGELFF.

The rearrangement uses TRBV10-3 and TRBJ2-3; TRBD2 aligns across 10 bases. Germline assignment: CDR1 ENHRY and CDR2 SYGVKD. Unmatched junction bases numbered 10, after V lost 2 bases and J lost 2 bases. The CDR3 is 18 residues long. CDR3 sequence (DNA): TGTGCCATCAGTGAGAGTTTGGGGACTAGCGCGATCACAGATACGCAGTATTTT. It translates to CAISESLGTSAITDTQYF.

This clone has only a few counts. This chain connects TRBV29-1 to TRBJ2-3, with D maybe TRBD2 (6 bases). CDR3 length: 15 amino acids. Germline lookup yields CDR1 SQVTM and CDR2 ANQGSEA. V was shortened by 0 bases and J by 3 bases, with 13 bases between the two germline ends. The CDR3 coding sequence is TGCAGCGTTGAAGATAGGGGAGGCGGGACAGATACGCAGTATTTT. Translated: CSVEDRGGGTDTQYF.

CDR3 coding DNA: TGTGCCAGCAGTCCCCCCCGAGGGCCCCAGCATTTT. It codes for CASSPPRGPQHF. V and J are TRBV28 and TRBJ1-5; no reliable D call. V was pared by 5 bases and J by 9 bases, with 11 bases between. The CDR3 length is 12 residues. CDR1 MDHEN and CDR2 SYDVKM come from the germline V gene.

J is TRBJ2-5 and V is TRBV4-3, with 9 positions matching TRBD1. The CDR3 spans 16 residues. Losses at the gene ends were 4 bases for V and 2 bases for J; bases not matched to a gene: 8. Germline lookup yields CDR1 LGHNA and CDR2 YSLEER. The CDR3 DNA sequence: TGCGCCAGCAGCCGGTCCGGGACAGGGAAACAAGAGACCCAGTACTTC. Translating gives CASSRSGTGKQETQYF.

The chain carries TRBV11-2 and TRBJ1-3; D is perhaps TRBD1 (6 bases). Germline values: CDR1 SGHAT, CDR2 FQNNGV. CDR3 size: 16 residues. The V and J ends lost 3 bases and 1 base respectively, with 13 bases between them. CDR3: CASSFFGGQSGNTIYF. CDR3 DNA: TGTGCCAGCAGCTTCTTCGGAGGACAGTCTGGAAACACCATATATTTT.

A single count supports this clone. V is TRBV4-3 and J is TRBJ1-1; D not resolved. This CDR3 spans 13 amino acids. V was pared by 2 bases and J by 3 bases, with 7 bases between. Germline CDR1 is LGHNA and CDR2 is YSLEER. Here the CDR3 DNA reads TGCGCCAGCAGCCAACCCCCAGACACTGAAGCTTTCTTT. Translated, it gives CASSQPPDTEAFF.

This rearrangement joins TRBV28 to TRBJ1-1; D gene uncertain. CDR3 length equals 12 residues. V lost 5 bases to trimming and J lost 3 bases, with 7 bases between them. Per the germline V gene, CDR1 is MDHEN and CDR2 is SYDVKM. The CDR3 sequence: CASSTEYTEAFF. The CDR3 coding sequence is TGTGCCAGCAGTACAGAGTACACTGAAGCTTTCTTT. Supplemented by reference TRBV28 and TRBJ1-1, the full variable domain reads DVKVTQSSRYLVKRTGEKVFLECVQDMDHENMFWYRQDPGLGLRLIYFSYDVKMKEKGDIPEGYSVSREKKERFSLILESASTNQTSMYLCASSTEYTEAFFGQGTRLTVV.

The gene calls are TRBV5-1 and TRBJ1-1, with D unclear. V shed 7 bases and J shed 10 bases, with 14 bases lying between them. The germline gives CDR1 SGHRS, CDR2 YFSETQ. This CDR3 has 11 residues. CDR3 sequence: CASSSGDGAFF. The CDR3 coding sequence is TGCGCCAGCTCCAGCGGGGATGGAGCTTTCTTT.

The rearrangement links TRBV6-5 to TRBJ2-2; 13 nucleotides agree with TRBD2. The V segment lost 6 bases and the J segment 6 bases; nucleotides outside the gene matches: 4. The germline V gene encodes CDR1 MNHEY and CDR2 SVGAGI. CDR3 size: 15 residues. The CDR3 coding sequence is TGTGCCAGCAGCACGACTAGCGGGGGGCCCGGGGAGCTGTTTTTT. Translating it yields CASSTTSGGPGELFF.

As DNA, the CDR3 is TGTGCCAGCAGCTTCTTTGGACTAGAAACAGATACGCAGTATTTT. Residues: CASSFFGLETDTQYF. V usage is TRBV7-2 and J usage is TRBJ2-3; 7 bases are shared with TRBD2. V shed 3 bases, J shed 3 bases, and the junction held 6 bases outside the gene matches. The germline CDR1 and CDR2 sequences are SGHTA and FQGNSA. CDR3 length: 15 amino acids.

This chain joins TRBV6-5 and TRBJ2-1; 10 bases line up with TRBD1. The length of the CDR3 is 14 residues. Looked up from germline, CDR1 is MNHEY and CDR2 is SVGAGI. Losses at the gene ends were 4 bases for V and 7 bases for J; bases not matched to a gene: 4. The CDR3 nucleotides are TGTGCCAGCAGTTCCGGGACAGGGGTTAATGAGCAGTTCTTC. This encodes CASSSGTGVNEQFF.

The chain joins TRBV5-1 to TRBJ2-7; the match to TRBD2 covers 7 bases. With V trimmed by 5 bases and J by 2 bases, 4 bases remained unmatched. Germline V gives CDR1 SGHRS, CDR2 YFSETQ. The CDR3 has 13 amino acids. Written as DNA, the CDR3 is TGCGCCAGCAGGCCTAGCGGTACCTACGAGCAGTACTTC. Translated: CASRPSGTYEQYF.

Details on this clone: A junction end diverges from the germline sequence, so it may reflect a read error. This chain connects TRBV7-9 to TRBJ2-6; D ambiguous. The CDR3 sequence is 15 residues long. CDR1 and CDR2 from the germline V gene are SEHNR and FQNEAQ (reference sequence). The CDR3 coding sequence is TGTTCCAGCAGCTCGGTTATATCTGGGGCCAACGTCCTGACTTTC. This sequence encodes CSSSSVISGANVLTF.

The V and J genes are TRBV28 and TRBJ2-7; 9 bases are shared with TRBD1. This CDR3 comprises 16 residues. V was pared by 6 bases and J by 2 bases, with 11 bases of the junction left unmatched. Germline-derived CDR1 and CDR2 are MDHEN and SYDVKM. The CDR3 here is CASSNPPGTGTYEQYF. DNA of the CDR3: TGTGCCAGCAGCAATCCACCGGGGACAGGGACCTACGAGCAGTACTTC.

V usage is TRBV18 and J usage is TRBJ2-1, with 8 bases aligning to TRBD2. V dropped 0 bases and J dropped 6; count of bases not matched to a gene: 7. CDR3 length: 16 residues. Germline CDR1 is KGHSH and CDR2 is LQKENI. CDR3 in amino acids: CASSPPISGKINEQFF. The CDR3 DNA is TGTGCCAGCTCACCACCAATTAGCGGGAAGATCAATGAGCAGTTCTTC.

This clone appeared a few times. The rearrangement uses TRBV5-4 and TRBJ1-1; D unresolved. Trimming removed 2 bases at V and 4 bases at J, with 3 bases between. This CDR3 is 11 amino acids long. Germline V lookup: CDR1 SGHNT, CDR2 YYREEE (reference sequence). The CDR3 DNA follows: TGTGCCAGCAGCTTCGGCACTGAAGCTTTCTTT. This translates into CASSFGTEAFF.

The J gene is TRBJ2-7, the V gene TRBV15; 7 nucleotides agree with TRBD1. The CDR3 sequence is 14 residues long. Germline V gene lookup returns CDR1 LNHNV and CDR2 YYDKDF (reference sequence). Unmatched junction bases numbered 13, after V lost 8 bases and J lost 6 bases. The CDR3 DNA reads TGTGCCACCGCTTGGGGGACAGAGGTTTTCGAGCAGTACTTC. As protein: CATAWGTEVFEQYF.

The rearrangement joins TRBV7-9 to TRBJ2-1; 8 positions agree with TRBD1. The CDR3 runs to 16 residues. Germline trimming cut 0 bases from V and 5 bases from J; bases unmatched to any gene: 6. Looked up from germline, CDR1 is SEHNR and CDR2 is FQNEAQ (reference sequence). The CDR3 DNA reads as TGTGCCAGCAGCTTAGCGTGGGACAGGCTAAACAATGAGCAGTTCTTC. Protein: CASSLAWDRLNNEQFF.

This chain joins TRBV19 and TRBJ2-3; the match to TRBD2 covers 8 bases. CDR1 and CDR2 from the germline V gene are LNHDA and SQIVND (reference sequence). The V and J ends lost 4 bases and 8 bases, in that order; junction bases with no gene match: 14. This CDR3 is built from 16 residues. The CDR3 here is CASSSSPGLEIGTQYF. The CDR3 DNA sequence: TGTGCCAGTAGTAGCAGCCCGGGACTAGAAATTGGTACGCAGTATTTT.

The CDR3 loop reads CASSSPYSGRYNEQFF. In DNA form, the CDR3 reads TGCGCCAGCAGCTCCCCTTACAGCGGGCGATACAATGAGCAGTTCTTC. This chain links TRBV5-1 with TRBJ2-1; a weak D match, TRBD2 (6 bases). Trimming shortened V by 3 bases and J by 4 bases, and 17 bases separated the two germline ends. Germline assignment: CDR1 SGHRS and CDR2 YFSETQ. CDR3 length equals 16 residues.

The chain combines TRBV6-1 with TRBJ2-2; D ambiguous. The germline V gene has CDR1 MNHNS and CDR2 SASEGT. The V end lost 4 bases, the J end lost 7 bases, and 16 bases lay between the germline ends. This CDR3 region has 15 residues. CDR3 amino acids: CASSAPNTADGELFF. The CDR3 region has the DNA TGTGCCAGCAGTGCTCCGAATACGGCGGACGGGGAGCTGTTTTTT.

This clone came up once. The rearrangement links TRBV27 to TRBJ2-7, with 7 bases fitting TRBD2. With V trimmed by 6 bases and J by 2 bases, 10 bases remained unmatched. This CDR3 region has 15 residues. Per germline, CDR1 MNHEY and CDR2 SMNVEV (reference sequence). The CDR3 region is CASRGDAGVAYEQYF. For the CDR3, the DNA is TGTGCCAGCAGGGGAGACGCGGGGGTGGCCTACGAGCAGTACTTC.

The chain joins TRBV4-1 to TRBJ1-3, with D possibly being TRBD1 (6 bases). Germline V lookup: CDR1 MGHRA, CDR2 YSYEKL. The CDR3 is 19 residues long. V was pared by 0 bases and J by 2 bases, with 20 bases between. In nucleotides, the CDR3 is TGCGCCAGCAGCCAAGAAGGTCCCGGGGGGCGTCCCACTGGAAACACCATATATTTT. Protein product: CASSQEGPGGRPTGNTIYF.

The chain uses TRBV9 and TRBJ2-6; TRBD2 matches 11 bases. The junction had 9 bases not matched to a gene; V was cut back by 4 bases and J by 0 bases. Germline CDR1 SGDLS, CDR2 YYNGEE. The CDR3 runs 19 residues. CDR3 sequence reads: CASSIGTSGESSGANVLTF. The CDR3 nucleotides read TGTGCCAGCAGCATCGGGACTAGCGGCGAAAGCTCTGGGGCCAACGTCCTGACTTTC.

The chain couples TRBV11-1 to TRBJ1-1; TRBD1 matches at 7 bases. Germline CDR1 reads SGHAT; CDR2 reads FQDESV (reference sequence). The CDR3 length is 13 residues. V lost 5 bases to trimming and J lost 4 bases; unmatched junction nucleotides: 4. CDR3: CASSAQGSTEAFF. DNA of the CDR3: TGTGCCAGCAGCGCACAGGGGAGCACTGAAGCTTTCTTT. Variable domain in full (rest from reference TRBV11-1 and TRBJ1-1): EAEVAQSPRYKITEKSQAVAFWCDPISGHATLYWYRQILGQGPELLVQFQDESVVDDSQLPKDRFSAERLKGVDSTLKIQPAELGDSAMYLCASSAQGSTEAFFGQGTRLTVV.